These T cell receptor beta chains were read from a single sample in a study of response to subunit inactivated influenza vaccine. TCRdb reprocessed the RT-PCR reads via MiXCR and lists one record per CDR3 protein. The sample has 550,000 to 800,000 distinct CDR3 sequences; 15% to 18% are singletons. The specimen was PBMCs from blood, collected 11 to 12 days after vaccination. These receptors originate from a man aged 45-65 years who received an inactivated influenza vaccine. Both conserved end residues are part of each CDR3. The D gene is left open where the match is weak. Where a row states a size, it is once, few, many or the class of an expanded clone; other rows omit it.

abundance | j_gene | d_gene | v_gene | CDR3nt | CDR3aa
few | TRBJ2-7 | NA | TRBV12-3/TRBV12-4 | TGTGCCAGCAGTTTAGGAGAGAACGAGCAGTACTTC | CASSLGENEQYF
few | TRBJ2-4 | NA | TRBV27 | TGTGCCAGCAGTTTAGTAGACAACAAAAACATTCAGTACTTC | CASSLVDNKNIQYF
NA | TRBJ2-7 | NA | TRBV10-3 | TGTGCCATCGGCCCGCCGCTTTACAGGGTCCATCACCCCTACGAGCAGTACTTC | CAIGPPLYRVHHPYEQYF
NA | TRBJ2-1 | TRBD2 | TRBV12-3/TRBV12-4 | TGTGCCAGCAGTTTATGGACTAGTCCGCTCAATGAGCAGTTCTTC | CASSLWTSPLNEQFF
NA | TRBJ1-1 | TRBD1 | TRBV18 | TGTGCCAGCTCACTGGCCGGGACAGGGTGGGCTGAAGCTTTCTTT | CASSLAGTGWAEAFF
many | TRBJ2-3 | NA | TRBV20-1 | TGCAGTGCTAGAGGTCGGGAGTTTCAAGGAGATACGCAGTATTTT | CSARGREFQGDTQYF
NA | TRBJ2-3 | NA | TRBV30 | TGTGCCTGGAGTGTTCGATCTCGGGGGATCAGCACAGATACGCAGTATTTT | CAWSVRSRGISTDTQYF
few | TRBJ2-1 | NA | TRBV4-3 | TGCGCCAGCAGCCAAGATAGGAGGCAGACAATCGACGATGAGCAGTTCTTC | CASSQDRRQTIDDEQFF
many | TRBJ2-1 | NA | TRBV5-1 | TGCGCCAGCAGCTTTGGGACAATCAACAATGAGCAGTTCTTC | CASSFGTINNEQFF
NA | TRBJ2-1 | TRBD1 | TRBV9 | TGTGCCAGCAGCCCAGGGACCGGGACAGGGTTCGATGAGCAGTTCTTC | CASSPGTGTGFDEQFF
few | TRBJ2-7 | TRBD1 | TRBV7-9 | TGTGCCAGCAGCTCTGACCGACAGGGGAGCTCCTACGAGCAGTACTTC | CASSSDRQGSSYEQYF
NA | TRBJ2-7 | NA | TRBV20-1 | TGCAGTGCTAGACGCCGGGATAGCCCCACCTACGAGCAGTACTTC | CSARRRDSPTYEQYF
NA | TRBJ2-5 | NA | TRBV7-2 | TGTGCCAGCAGCTTAAATACAGGGAGTTCTGAGACCCAGTACTTC | CASSLNTGSSETQYF
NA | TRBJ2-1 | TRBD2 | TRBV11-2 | TGTGCCAGCAGCTTAGATGTTATCGGGAGGGTCTACAATGAGCAGTTCTTC | CASSLDVIGRVYNEQFF
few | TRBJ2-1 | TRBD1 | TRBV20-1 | TGCAGTGCTAGAGCCCATACAGGGGTCATCGGTGATGAGCAGTTCTTC | CSARAHTGVIGDEQFF
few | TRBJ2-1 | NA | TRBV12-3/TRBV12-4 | TGTGCCAGCAGGATCAGAAGAGGTCGTTTGGAGCAGTTCTTC | CASRIRRGRLEQFF
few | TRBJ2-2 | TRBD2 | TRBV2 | TGTGCCACTGCGGGGAGGGACCGGACCGGGGAGCTGTTTTTT | CATAGRDRTGELFF
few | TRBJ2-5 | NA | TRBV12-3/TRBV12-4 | TGTGCCAGTACCCGGACATCCGATACCCAGTACTTC | CASTRTSDTQYF
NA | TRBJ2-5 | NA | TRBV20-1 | TGCAGTGCTAGAGATGGGGGCAGGGGACGAGAGACCCAGTACTTC | CSARDGGRGRETQYF
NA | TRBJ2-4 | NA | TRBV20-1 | TGCAGTGCCCCAGACAGGATCATAGCCAAAAACATTCAGTACTTC | CSAPDRIIAKNIQYF